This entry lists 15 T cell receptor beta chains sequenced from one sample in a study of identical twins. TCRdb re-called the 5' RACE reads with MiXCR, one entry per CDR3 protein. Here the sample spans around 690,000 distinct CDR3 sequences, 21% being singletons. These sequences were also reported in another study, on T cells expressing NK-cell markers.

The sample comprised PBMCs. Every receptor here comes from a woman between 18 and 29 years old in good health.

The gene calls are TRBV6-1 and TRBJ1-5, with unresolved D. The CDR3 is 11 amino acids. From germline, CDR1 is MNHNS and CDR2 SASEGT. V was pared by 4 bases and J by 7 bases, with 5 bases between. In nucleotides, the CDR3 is TGTGCCAGCAGTGGGGAACAGCCCCAGCATTTT. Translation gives CASSGEQPQHF.

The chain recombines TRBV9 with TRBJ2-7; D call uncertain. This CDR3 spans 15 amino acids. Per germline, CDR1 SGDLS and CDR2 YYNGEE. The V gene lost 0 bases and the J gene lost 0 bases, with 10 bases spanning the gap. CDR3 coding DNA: TGTGCCAGCAGCGTAGAGGGCGGAAACTCCTACGAGCAGTACTTC. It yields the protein CASSVEGGNSYEQYF.

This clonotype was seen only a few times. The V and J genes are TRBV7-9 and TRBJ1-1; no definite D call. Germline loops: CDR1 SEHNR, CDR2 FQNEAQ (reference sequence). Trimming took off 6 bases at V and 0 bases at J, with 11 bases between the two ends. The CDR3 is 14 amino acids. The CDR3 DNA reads TGTGCCAGCAGTCCTCAGGCCATGAACACTGAAGCTTTCTTT. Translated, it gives CASSPQAMNTEAFF.

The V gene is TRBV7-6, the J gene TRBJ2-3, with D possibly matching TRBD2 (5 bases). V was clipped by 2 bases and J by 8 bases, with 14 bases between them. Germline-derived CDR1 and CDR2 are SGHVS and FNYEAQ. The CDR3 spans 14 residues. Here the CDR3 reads CASSLLEQRGTQYF. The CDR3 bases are TGTGCCAGCAGCTTACTCGAGCAACGGGGTACGCAGTATTTT. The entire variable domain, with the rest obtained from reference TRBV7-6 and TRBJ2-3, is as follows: GAGVSQSPRYKVTKRGQDVALRCDPISGHVSLYWYRQALGQGPEFLTYFNYEAQQDKSGLPNDRFSAERPEGSISTLTIQRTEQRDSAMYRCASSLLEQRGTQYFGPGTRLTVL.

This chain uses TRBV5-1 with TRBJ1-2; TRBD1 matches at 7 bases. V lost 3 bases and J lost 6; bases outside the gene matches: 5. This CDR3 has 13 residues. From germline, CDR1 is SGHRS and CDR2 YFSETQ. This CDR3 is CASSWGQKDGYTF. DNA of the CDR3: TGCGCCAGCAGCTGGGGACAGAAGGATGGCTACACCTTC.

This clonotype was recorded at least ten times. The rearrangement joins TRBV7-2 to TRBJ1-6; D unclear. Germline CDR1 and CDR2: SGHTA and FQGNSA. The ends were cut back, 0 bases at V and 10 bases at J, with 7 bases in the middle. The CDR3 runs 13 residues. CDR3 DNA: TGTGCCAGCAGCTTAGCATCCGGATCACCCCTCCACTTT. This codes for CASSLASGSPLHF.

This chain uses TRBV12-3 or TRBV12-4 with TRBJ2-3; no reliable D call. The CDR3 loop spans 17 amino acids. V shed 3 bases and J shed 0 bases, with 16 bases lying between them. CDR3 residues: CASSLFLAPLSTDTQYF. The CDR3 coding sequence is TGTGCCAGCAGTTTGTTTTTAGCACCGCTTAGCACAGATACGCAGTATTTT.

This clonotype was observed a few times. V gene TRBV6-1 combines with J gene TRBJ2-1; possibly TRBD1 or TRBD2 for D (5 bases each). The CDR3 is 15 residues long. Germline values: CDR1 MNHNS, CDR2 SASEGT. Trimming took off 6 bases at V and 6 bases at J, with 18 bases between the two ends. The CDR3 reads CASSSGIQGPNEQFF. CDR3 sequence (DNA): TGTGCCAGCAGCTCCGGGATTCAGGGACCCAATGAGCAGTTCTTC.

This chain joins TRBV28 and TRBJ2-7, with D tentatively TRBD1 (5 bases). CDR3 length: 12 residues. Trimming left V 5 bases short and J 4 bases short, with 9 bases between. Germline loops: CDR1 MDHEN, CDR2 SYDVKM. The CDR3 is CASSDSAYEQYF. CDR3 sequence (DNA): TGTGCCAGCAGTGACAGTGCGTACGAGCAGTACTTC.

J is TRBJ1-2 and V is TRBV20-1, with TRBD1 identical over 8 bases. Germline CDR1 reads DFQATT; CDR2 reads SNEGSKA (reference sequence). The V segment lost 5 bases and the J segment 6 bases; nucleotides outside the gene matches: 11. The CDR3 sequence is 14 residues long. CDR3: CSAPRMQGADGYTF. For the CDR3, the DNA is TGCAGTGCTCCAAGAATGCAGGGGGCGGATGGCTACACCTTC.

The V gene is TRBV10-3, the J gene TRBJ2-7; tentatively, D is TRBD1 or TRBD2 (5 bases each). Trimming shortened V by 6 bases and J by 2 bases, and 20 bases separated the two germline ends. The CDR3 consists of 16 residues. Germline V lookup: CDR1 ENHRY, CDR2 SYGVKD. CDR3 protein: CAIRPNRGAETYEQYF. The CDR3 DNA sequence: TGTGCCATCAGACCCAATAGGGGAGCGGAGACCTACGAGCAGTACTTC.

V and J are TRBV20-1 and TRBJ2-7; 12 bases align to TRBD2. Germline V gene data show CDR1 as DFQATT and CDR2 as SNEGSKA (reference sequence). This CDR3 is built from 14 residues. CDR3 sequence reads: CSALRLAGAYEQYF. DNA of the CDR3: TGCAGCGCCTTACGACTAGCGGGAGCCTACGAGCAGTACTTC.

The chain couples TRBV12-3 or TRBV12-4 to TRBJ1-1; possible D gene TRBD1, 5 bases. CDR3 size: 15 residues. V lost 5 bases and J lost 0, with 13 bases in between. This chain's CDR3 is CASSPSRGMNTEAFF. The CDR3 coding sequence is TGTGCCAGCAGTCCGTCAAGGGGTATGAACACTGAAGCTTTCTTT.

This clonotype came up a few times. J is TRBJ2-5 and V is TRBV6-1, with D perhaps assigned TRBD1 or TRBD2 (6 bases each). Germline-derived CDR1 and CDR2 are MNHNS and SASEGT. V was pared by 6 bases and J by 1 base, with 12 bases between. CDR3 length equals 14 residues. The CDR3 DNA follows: TGTGCCAGCAGGTCGGGGGCGCTCCAAGAGACCCAGTACTTC. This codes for CASRSGALQETQYF.

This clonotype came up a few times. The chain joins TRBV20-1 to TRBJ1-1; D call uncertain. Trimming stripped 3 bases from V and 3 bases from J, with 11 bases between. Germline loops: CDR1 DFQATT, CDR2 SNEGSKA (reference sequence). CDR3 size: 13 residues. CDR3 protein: CSARGRVDTEAFF. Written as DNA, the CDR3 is TGCAGTGCTAGGGGGAGGGTGGACACTGAAGCTTTCTTT.